The 27 T cell receptor beta chains listed next were all sequenced from one sample in a study of T cells after yellow fever vaccination (dated by TCRdb to the late 2010s). The treatment or condition label for this specimen denotes: live attenuated yellow fever vaccine strain. The receptor library was made with 5' RACE. Data came from an Illumina NovaSeq 6000. TCRdb reran the public reads through fastp at Q25 and MiXCR, keeping productive beta chains. When rows share a CDR3 protein, they turn into one entry using the most common DNA and genes. For this sample there are about 210,000 distinct CDR3 sequences; 3% to 3.5% appear just once. The ten largest clones add up to roughly 3.2% of the sample. The input for sequencing was CD4+ T cells sorted from PBMCs, taken 10 days after the yellow fever booster vaccination. The receptors here all came from a man aged 18-30 years who received the YFV17D yellow fever vaccine.

This clonotype was observed at least ten times. The chain employs TRBV9 and TRBJ2-7; D call uncertain. The CDR3 extends over 15 amino acids. Trimming pared 3 bases from V and 3 bases from J, leaving 16 bases between. The germline gives CDR1 SGDLS, CDR2 YYNGEE. CDR3 amino acids: CASSERPDGVYEQYF. The CDR3 region has the DNA TGTGCCAGCAGCGAAAGGCCGGACGGAGTCTACGAGCAGTACTTC.

The chain uses TRBV10-3 and TRBJ2-5; 7 bases match TRBD1. Trimming at V came to 1 base and at J to 2 bases, leaving 7 bases not matched to a gene. Germline CDR1 and CDR2: ENHRY and SYGVKD. This CDR3 region has 16 residues. CDR3 sequence: CAISEFRDSPQETQYF. The CDR3 coding sequence is TGTGCCATCAGTGAGTTCCGGGACAGCCCTCAAGAGACCCAGTACTTC.

The table lists this clonotype with many counts. The chain carries TRBV7-2 and TRBJ1-5; 8 bases line up with TRBD1. Trimming cost V 4 bases and J 7 bases; bases outside gene matches: 3. The CDR3 loop spans 13 amino acids. CDR1 SGHTA and CDR2 FQGNSA come from the germline V gene. The CDR3 loop is CASSSGGLQPQHF. CDR3 coding DNA: TGTGCCAGCAGCTCAGGGGGCCTGCAGCCCCAGCATTTT.

In its sample, this clonotype was seen many times. The gene calls are TRBV7-2 and TRBJ2-1, with TRBD1 matching over 10 bases. The CDR3 length is 15 residues. Trimming removed 7 bases from V and 5 bases from J; junction bases left unmatched: 8. Germline loops: CDR1 SGHTA, CDR2 FQGNSA. The CDR3 DNA is TGTGCCAGCACCCAGGTGGGACAGGGGAACAATGAGCAGTTCTTC. Translating gives CASTQVGQGNNEQFF. Combining the CDR3 with reference TRBV7-2 and TRBJ2-1 gives the whole variable domain GAGVSQSPSNKVTEKGKDVELRCDPISGHTALYWYRQSLGQGLEFLIYFQGNSAPDKSGLPSDRFSAERTGGSVSTLTIQRTQQEDSAVYLCASTQVGQGNNEQFFGPGTRLTVL.

This clonotype was seen only a few times. The rearrangement joins TRBV6-1 to TRBJ1-4; D is unclear. The CDR3 spans 15 residues. Trimming took 0 bases from V and 7 from J, leaving 12 bases between them. Germline assignment: CDR1 MNHNS and CDR2 SASEGT. This chain's CDR3 is CASSEARGWFEKLFF. The CDR3 DNA is TGTGCCAGCAGTGAAGCTAGAGGGTGGTTTGAAAAACTGTTTTTT.

The rearrangement uses TRBV20-1 and TRBJ2-3; the match to TRBD1 covers 8 bases. With 0 bases clipped from V and 4 bases from J, the junction kept 3 bases outside the gene matches. CDR3 length: 14 amino acids. The germline gives CDR1 DFQATT, CDR2 SNEGSKA (reference sequence). The CDR3: CSARDGRGPDTQYF. Written as DNA, the CDR3 is TGCAGTGCTAGAGATGGCAGGGGGCCAGATACGCAGTATTTT.

This clonotype was recorded many times. This chain connects TRBV7-9 to TRBJ1-4; D is unclear. The CDR3 has 16 residues. Trimming took off 5 bases at V and 0 bases at J, with 13 bases between the two ends. Germline values: CDR1 SEHNR, CDR2 FQNEAQ (reference sequence). The CDR3 DNA is TGTGCCAGCAGCCACGGGGTTAAGGCAACTAATGAAAAACTGTTTTTT. This translates into CASSHGVKATNEKLFF.

At least ten counts were recorded for this clonotype. CDR3 DNA sequence: TGTGCCAGCGGCCGAAGACAGGGCAATCAGCCCCAGCATTTT. Its protein is CASGRRQGNQPQHF. The V call is TRBV2, the J call TRBJ1-5, with a possible D match to TRBD1 (6 bases). Trimming left V 8 bases short and J 2 bases short, with 13 bases between. This CDR3 is 14 amino acids long. Germline V gives CDR1 SNHLY, CDR2 FYNNEI.

This clonotype was seen repeatedly, ten times or more. The chain uses TRBV3-1 and TRBJ1-1; D remains ambiguous. The CDR3 runs to 13 residues. Trimming left V 1 base short and J 1 base short, with 4 bases between. Germline CDR1 is LGHDT and CDR2 is YNNKEL (reference sequence). The CDR3 nucleotides are TGTGCCAGCAGCCAAGCCCCGAACACTGAAGCTTTCTTT. This translates into CASSQAPNTEAFF.

This clonotype was recorded at least ten times. The chain is built from TRBV4-2 and TRBJ2-5; 12 bases line up with TRBD2. CDR1 is LGHNA, CDR2 YNFKEQ, per germline. The CDR3 length is 15 residues. V was clipped by 2 bases and J by 4 bases; unmatched bases: 2. The CDR3 protein is CASSQPLAGGETQYF. The CDR3 nucleotides are TGTGCCAGCAGCCAACCACTAGCGGGAGGAGAGACCCAGTACTTC.

This clonotype was found many times. The gene calls are TRBV5-4 and TRBJ2-2; D remains ambiguous. Germline CDR1 is SGHNT and CDR2 is YYREEE (reference sequence). Trimming pared 4 bases from V and 6 bases from J, leaving 7 bases between. This CDR3 spans 12 amino acids. Here the CDR3 reads CASSVPAGELFF. CDR3 coding DNA: TGTGCCAGCAGCGTACCAGCCGGGGAGCTGTTTTTT.

This clonotype appeared many times. The gene calls are TRBV20-1 and TRBJ2-7; 11 bases are a match to TRBD2. Germline V gene sequence: CDR1 DFQATT, CDR2 SNEGSKA (reference sequence). This CDR3 comprises 15 residues. The V segment lost 3 bases and the J segment 0 bases; nucleotides outside the gene matches: 4. The CDR3 sequence is CSARTSGALSYEQYV. The DNA of the CDR3 is TGCAGTGCTAGGACTAGCGGGGCGCTCTCCTACGAGCAGTACGTC.

This rearrangement joins TRBV19 to TRBJ2-2; D not resolved. The CDR3 consists of 16 residues. Between the trimmed V and J ends, which lost 6 bases and 0 bases, there was a span of 14 bases. Germline CDR1 and CDR2: LNHDA and SQIVND (reference sequence). CDR3 in DNA: TGTGCCAGTAGCCACCCTCCAGACCCGAACACCGGGGAGCTGTTTTTT. Its protein product is CASSHPPDPNTGELFF.

This clonotype was counted ten times or more. This sequence joins TRBV12-3 or TRBV12-4 and TRBJ2-7; D is undetermined. The CDR3 has 14 amino acids. Trimming left V 1 base short and J 4 bases short, with 11 bases between. CDR3 bases: TGTGCCAGCAGTTTAGGGAATGTCGCGTACGAGCAGTACTTC. It yields the protein CASSLGNVAYEQYF.

This clonotype came up many times. The chain is built from TRBV7-2 and TRBJ1-2; 9 positions match TRBD1. Germline V gene data show CDR1 as SGHTA and CDR2 as FQGNSA. Losses at the gene ends were 4 bases for V and 8 bases for J; bases not matched to a gene: 11. This CDR3 region has 15 residues. The CDR3 DNA is TGTGCCAGCAGCTCCCGGGACAGGGAGAGGTTAGGCTACACCTTC. Its protein is CASSSRDRERLGYTF. The variable domain in full, completed from reference TRBV7-2 and TRBJ1-2, reads GAGVSQSPSNKVTEKGKDVELRCDPISGHTALYWYRQSLGQGLEFLIYFQGNSAPDKSGLPSDRFSAERTGGSVSTLTIQRTQQEDSAVYLCASSSRDRERLGYTFGSGTRLTVV.

This clonotype was observed many times. The chain links TRBV12-3 or TRBV12-4 to TRBJ1-6; no firm D call. CDR3 size: 12 residues. The V end lost 3 bases, the J end lost 12 bases, and 9 bases lay between the germline ends. CDR3 sequence (DNA): TGTGCCAGCAGTTTTGCCGGGCTACCCCTCCACTTT. Translated: CASSFAGLPLHF.

The chain combines TRBV4-3 with TRBJ2-3; D perhaps matches TRBD2 (6 bases). This CDR3 is 16 amino acids long. Germline CDR1 and CDR2: LGHNA and YSLEER. The V end was cut by 3 bases, the J end by 2 bases, with 15 bases between. DNA of the CDR3: TGCGCCAGCAGCCAGGCAGGACTATTCACCACAGATACGCAGTATTTT. Protein: CASSQAGLFTTDTQYF.

There are many counts of this clonotype. The CDR3 DNA is TGTGCCAGCAGACACGACAGGGTTCAAGAGACCCAGTACTTC. Its protein product is CASRHDRVQETQYF. The chain employs TRBV7-9 and TRBJ2-5, with 7 nucleotides matching TRBD1. V lost 6 bases, J lost 2 bases, and 6 bases stayed unmatched. CDR1 and CDR2 (germline): SEHNR, FQNEAQ (reference sequence). This CDR3 has 14 residues.

This clonotype is categorized as medium-sized (0.01 to 0.1%). The chain uses TRBV18 and TRBJ1-2, with a weak D call TRBD1 (6 bases). Germline-derived CDR1 and CDR2 are KGHSH and LQKENI. Deletions cut 3 bases from V and 13 bases from J, with 15 bases between. This CDR3 spans 12 amino acids. The CDR3 nucleotides are TGTGCCAGCTCACCCGGACAGTGGGGTTTCACCTTC. It is translated as CASSPGQWGFTF.

There are a few counts of this clonotype. This rearrangement joins TRBV5-1 to TRBJ2-6, with TRBD1 matching 8 bases. The CDR3 is made up of 17 amino acids. The germline V gene has CDR1 SGHRS and CDR2 YFSETQ. Losses at the gene ends were 4 bases for V and 0 bases for J; bases not matched to a gene: 6. CDR3 protein: CASSLRTGPSGANVLTF. Here the CDR3 DNA reads TGCGCCAGCAGCCTTAGGACAGGGCCCTCTGGGGCCAACGTCCTGACTTTC.

This clonotype was recorded at least ten times. The chain carries TRBV18 and TRBJ1-1, with D unresolved. Germline CDR1 KGHSH, CDR2 LQKENI. Deletions cut 0 bases from V and 1 base from J, with 9 bases between. This CDR3 has 15 amino acids. CDR3 residues: CASSPPGMTNTEAFF. The CDR3 DNA is TGTGCCAGCTCACCACCCGGAATGACGAACACTGAAGCTTTCTTT.

This clonotype was observed many times. J is TRBJ2-1 and V is TRBV3-1, with 12 bases that match TRBD2. Germline values: CDR1 LGHDT, CDR2 YNNKEL (reference sequence). The CDR3 consists of 16 residues. V trimming: 1 base; J trimming: 10 bases; junction bases outside the gene matches: 8. The CDR3 spells CASSQGKLAGGDEQFF. The CDR3 bases are TGTGCCAGCAGCCAAGGAAAACTAGCGGGGGGTGACGAGCAGTTCTTC.

This clonotype has at least ten counts. The rearrangement links TRBV7-2 to TRBJ1-4; D is uncertain. This CDR3 has 17 amino acids. Germline CDR1 reads SGHTA; CDR2 reads FQGNSA. V was clipped by 5 bases and J by 3 bases, with 19 bases between them. CDR3 nucleotide sequence: TGTGCCAGCAGCCCTAGGTCGTCCGGTTCGGCTAATGAAAAACTGTTTTTT. Translation gives CASSPRSSGSANEKLFF.

The chain carries TRBV2 and TRBJ1-5, with TRBD1 matching 7 bases. Germline V gene data show CDR1 as SNHLY and CDR2 as FYNNEI. The CDR3 is 14 residues long. V shed 7 bases, J shed 3 bases, and the junction held 6 bases outside the gene matches. Written as DNA, the CDR3 is TGTGCCAGCACGGAGGGGGCGGACAATCAGCCCCAGCATTTT. Amino acid sequence: CASTEGADNQPQHF.

This clonotype came up many times. V usage is TRBV7-6 and J usage is TRBJ2-3; D perhaps matches TRBD2 (6 bases). The CDR3 loop spans 16 amino acids. Germline V lookup: CDR1 SGHVS, CDR2 FNYEAQ. The V gene lost 4 bases and the J gene lost 3 bases, with 17 bases spanning the gap. CDR3 residues: CASSYRGAGSTDTQYF. CDR3 in DNA: TGTGCCAGCAGCTACCGTGGGGCGGGGTCGACAGATACGCAGTATTTT.

This clonotype was picked up many times. CDR3 residues: CASSLQRGEGETQYF. CDR3 in DNA: TGTGCCAGCAGCTTGCAGCGGGGAGAGGGGGAGACCCAGTACTTC. The chain couples TRBV3-1 to TRBJ2-5; 7 nucleotides line up with TRBD2. Germline CDR1 is LGHDT and CDR2 is YNNKEL (reference sequence). V dropped 5 bases and J dropped 5; count of bases not matched to a gene: 11. This CDR3 is built from 15 residues.

Many counts were recorded for this clonotype. The rearrangement links TRBV12-3 or TRBV12-4 to TRBJ1-2; TRBD1 agrees at 8 bases. This CDR3 has 13 amino acids. The junction had 6 bases not matched to a gene; V was cut back by 6 bases and J by 6 bases. This chain's CDR3 is CASSLGQVDGYTF. CDR3 DNA sequence: TGTGCCAGCAGCCTGGGACAGGTGGATGGCTACACCTTC.